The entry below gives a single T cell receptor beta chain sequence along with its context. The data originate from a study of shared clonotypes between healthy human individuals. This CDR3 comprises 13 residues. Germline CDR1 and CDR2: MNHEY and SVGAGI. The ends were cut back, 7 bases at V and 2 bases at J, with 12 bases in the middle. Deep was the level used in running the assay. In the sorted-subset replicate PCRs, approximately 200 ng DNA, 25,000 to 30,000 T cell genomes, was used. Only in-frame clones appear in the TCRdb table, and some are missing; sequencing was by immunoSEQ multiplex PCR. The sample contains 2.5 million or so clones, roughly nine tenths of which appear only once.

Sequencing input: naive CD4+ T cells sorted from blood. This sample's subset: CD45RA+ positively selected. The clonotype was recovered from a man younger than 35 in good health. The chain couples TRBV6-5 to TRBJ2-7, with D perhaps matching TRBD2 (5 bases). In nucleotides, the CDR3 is TGTGCCAGCACCACCCCGACTACCTACGAGCAGTACTTC. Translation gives CASTTPTTYEQYF.